The rows below give T cell receptor beta chains drawn from one sample of a study of naive and memory T cell subsets. One entry per CDR3 protein results from TCRdb running MiXCR on the UMI-ligation and nested PCR reads. Seen here are 77,000 or so distinct CDR3 sequences, 13% observed once, and the top ten hold approximately 0.84%. The sample taken for sequencing was central memory CD4+ T cells from blood. The receptors come from a human donor in good health. The CDR3 runs from the conserved cysteine through the conserved F or W. The order of the fields is D gene, J gene, V gene, clone size, CDR3 DNA, CDR3 protein. D genes are given only for firm matches. Clone size, where shown, is once, few, many, or a class for clones that have expanded.

- | TRBJ2-5 | TRBV7-8 | few | TGTGCCAGCAGCTTAAGCAGGGTCCAAGAGACCCAGTACTTC | CASSLSRVQETQYF
- | TRBJ2-1 | TRBV28 | many | TGTGCCAGCAACAGTTACAGTGAGCAGTTCTTC | CASNSYSEQFF
- | TRBJ2-5 | TRBV7-2 | many | TGTGCCAGCAGCCCTACCAGAAAAGAGACCCAGTACTTC | CASSPTRKETQYF
- | TRBJ1-1 | TRBV7-6 | many | TGTGCCAGCAGCTCGATACGGGGGCACCCTGAAGCTTTCTTT | CASSSIRGHPEAFF
- | TRBJ2-7 | TRBV27 | - | TGTGCCAGCCAATTAGCTCGGAGCTCCTACGAGCAGTACTTC | CASQLARSSYEQYF
- | TRBJ2-7 | TRBV20-1 | - | TGCAGTGCTGTGGGCGCAGGGGCGCGCGAGCAGTACTTC | CSAVGAGAREQYF
TRBD1 | TRBJ2-3 | TRBV24-1 | many | TGTGCCACCAGTGTCACAGGGGTTGGCACAGATACGCAGTATTTT | CATSVTGVGTDTQYF
- | TRBJ2-4 | TRBV12-3/TRBV12-4 | - | TGTGCCAGCAGCGCTTCGGGGGCCGGCATTCAGTACTTC | CASSASGAGIQYF
TRBD2 | TRBJ2-1 | TRBV10-3 | - | TGTGCCATCAGGGACCCCAGCGGGAGGACCTACAATGAGCAGTTCTTC | CAIRDPSGRTYNEQFF
TRBD1 | TRBJ2-3 | TRBV11-2 | - | TGTGCCAGCAGCCGCGACAGGGTGGATACGCAGTATTTT | CASSRDRVDTQYF
- | TRBJ1-5 | TRBV20-1 | - | TGCAGTGCTAGTGGAGGAGGCCCAGGGACCCAGCATTTT | CSASGGGPGTQHF
TRBD1 | TRBJ1-5 | TRBV6-6 | - | TGTGCCAGCAGTTCCCCTACCAGAGGGGGCGTCAATCAGCCCCAGCATTTT | CASSSPTRGGVNQPQHF
TRBD2 | TRBJ2-7 | TRBV5-1 | many | TGCGCCAGCAGCGGGACTAGCGGGAGCTTGTACGAGCAGTACTTC | CASSGTSGSLYEQYF
- | TRBJ2-2 | TRBV4-2 | many | TGTGCCAGCAGCCAAGATCTACAGGATGAGCTGTTTTTT | CASSQDLQDELFF
TRBD1 | TRBJ2-3 | TRBV19 | many | TGTGCCAGTAGTGTGTACGGGACAGGGATGGGAGATACGCAGTATTTT | CASSVYGTGMGDTQYF
- | TRBJ2-3 | TRBV5-4 | - | TGTGCCAGCAGCCGGGAAGCAGGGCTGCGCACAGATACGCAGTATTTT | CASSREAGLRTDTQYF
- | TRBJ1-5 | TRBV5-6 | once | TGTGCCAGCAGCTTGGATCCAGGGCCCAATCAGCCCCAGAATTTT | CASSLDPGPNQPQNF
TRBD1 | TRBJ2-7 | TRBV3-1 | - | TGTGCCAGCAGCCGCCCAGGACAGGTTTCCTACGAGCAGTACTTC | CASSRPGQVSYEQYF
- | TRBJ2-1 | TRBV28 | many | TGTGCCAGCAGTTCTATGTGGGAGCAGTTCTTC | CASSSMWEQFF
- | TRBJ1-4 | TRBV12-3/TRBV12-4 | - | TGTGCCAGCAGCCCCCGGTTCGGGGAACTGTTTTTT | CASSPRFGELFF
TRBD2 | TRBJ2-7 | TRBV14 | - | TGTGCCAGCAGCCCCTTGGTCTGGACTAGCGTCTACGAGCAGTACTTC | CASSPLVWTSVYEQYF
- | TRBJ1-3 | TRBV28 | few | TGTGCCAGCAGTCAGGGGACTGGAAACACCATATATTTT | CASSQGTGNTIYF
- | TRBJ2-2 | TRBV9 | many | TGTGCCAGCAGCGCCCTTAGGAAGACCGGGGAGCTGTTTTTT | CASSALRKTGELFF
- | TRBJ2-1 | TRBV7-9 | few | TGTGCCAGCAGCTTACCCCCCGCTTTGGTACAGCTGAATGAGCAGTTCTTC | CASSLPPALVQLNEQFF
TRBD2 | TRBJ2-3 | TRBV7-2 | many | TGTGCCACCGCAATAGCGGGAGGACCAGATACGCAGTATTTT | CATAIAGGPDTQYF
TRBD2 | TRBJ2-7 | TRBV20-1 | - | TGCAGTGCTCAGAAAAGCGGGAGGGTCCACGAGCAGTACTTC | CSAQKSGRVHEQYF
- | TRBJ2-1 | TRBV24-1 | - | TGTGCCACCAAGACTAGTCATGGGGAACGGAACAATGAGCAGTTCTTC | CATKTSHGERNNEQFF
TRBD1 | TRBJ2-5 | TRBV5-4 | many | TGTGCCAGCAGCCCATGGACAGGGGAAGAGACCCAGTACTTC | CASSPWTGEETQYF
TRBD2 | TRBJ2-7 | TRBV28 | many | TGTGCCACCGGAAGAGCGGGGCCCTACTACGAGCAGTACTTC | CATGRAGPYYEQYF
TRBD2 | TRBJ2-3 | TRBV9 | few | TGTGCCAGCAGCTCGAGAGGGTCTAGCGGAAGCACAGATACGCAGTATTTT | CASSSRGSSGSTDTQYF
- | TRBJ1-3 | TRBV6-6 | many | TGTGCCAGCAAACAGTCAAACTCTGGAAACACCATATATTTT | CASKQSNSGNTIYF
- | TRBJ1-2 | TRBV5-1 | few | TGCGCCAGCAGCTTGGTTCCAGGGAGGAACTATGGCTACACCTTC | CASSLVPGRNYGYTF
TRBD1 | TRBJ1-1 | TRBV5-4 | few | TGTGCCAGCAGCCCAGGGGGGACAGGGAACACTGAAGCTTTCTTT | CASSPGGTGNTEAFF
TRBD1 | TRBJ1-2 | TRBV29-1 | - | TGCAGCGTGGGGACAGACTATGGCTACACCTTC | CSVGTDYGYTF
- | TRBJ2-3 | TRBV18 | - | TGTGCCAGCTTTCGTACAGGAATACGCACAGATACGCAGTATTTT | CASFRTGIRTDTQYF
- | TRBJ2-7 | TRBV5-6 | many | TGTGCCAGCAGCTTGGCAAATCTTTACGAGCAGTACTTC | CASSLANLYEQYF
- | TRBJ2-5 | TRBV28 | - | TGTGCCAGCAGGGGCGGAGAGACCCAGTACTTC | CASRGGETQYF
- | TRBJ1-5 | TRBV15 | - | TGTGCCACCACGAGGTTAGGAGGGAATCAGCCCCAGCATTTT | CATTRLGGNQPQHF
- | TRBJ2-3 | TRBV3-1 | many | TGTGCCAGCAGCCAAGAAAGGGGGAGGGCCTTAGGGACAGATACGCAGTATTTT | CASSQERGRALGTDTQYF
- | TRBJ1-5 | TRBV6-1 | - | TGTGCCAGCATACCGGGGGGGGGAATCTATCAGCCCCAGCATTTT | CASIPGGGIYQPQHF
TRBD1 | TRBJ1-2 | TRBV6-5 | - | TGTGCCAGCAGCCGGGACAGGGCCCCTTCGGACTATGGCTACACCTTC | CASSRDRAPSDYGYTF
TRBD1 | TRBJ2-5 | TRBV20-1 | few | TGCAGTGCTAGGGATGACAGGGATTTCGGAGAGACCCAGTACTTC | CSARDDRDFGETQYF
TRBD1 | TRBJ2-1 | TRBV20-1 | few | TGCAGTGCTACTGACAGGGTTGCCCTCAATGAGCAGTTCTTC | CSATDRVALNEQFF
- | TRBJ2-5 | TRBV12-3/TRBV12-4 | once | TGTGCCAGCAGTTTAGCCCCGGAGACCCAGTACTTC | CASSLAPETQYF
TRBD1 | TRBJ1-1 | TRBV5-4 | - | TGTGCCAGCAGCCCGGGCGGGGGACAGGGCCAGAGTTCTGAAGCTTTCTTT | CASSPGGGQGQSSEAFF